This T cell receptor beta chain is drawn from a study of T cell repertoires in cytomegalovirus infection. Study context: As its CMV epitopes, the study selected recently identified HLA-C-restricted and well-studied HLA-B-restricted targets. Matching HLA type and CMV infection were both indicated by public TCR beta signatures.

Findings of the study overall: There were carriers of CMV plus the relevant HLA, and cumulative public TCR beta family frequency identified them. CMV-specific TCR beta clonotypes restricted by HLA-C were the ones dominating the ex vivo response.

One entry per CDR3 protein, called by TCRdb with MiXCR from the reads. In the table there are around 710,000 distinct CDR3 sequences, around 29% of which are singletons. To note about this clonotype: The antigen is not known.

With V trimmed by 0 bases and J by 7 bases, 9 bases remained unmatched. The germline CDR1 and CDR2 sequences are LGHNA and YSLEER. This CDR3 is 16 amino acids long. The clonotype comes from a human donor in good health (CMV status not recorded). Some clones in this sample may be carry-over from other donors' samples. Sequences were derived from cultured CD8+ T cells from PBMCs, sampled from culture after CMV antigen stimulation. The chain joins TRBV4-3 to TRBJ2-3; 8 bases line up with TRBD1. In DNA, the CDR3 is TGCGCCAGCAGCCAAGATCCGGACAGGGACCGCCATACGCAGTATTTT. This encodes CASSQDPDRDRHTQYF.